Below are 32 T cell receptor beta chains sequenced from a single sample in a study of CD8 T cells in Susac syndrome. The authors reverse transcribed roughly 0.5 to 1 ug RNA with random hexamers. TCRdb fed the immunoSEQ multiplex PCR reads into MiXCR, producing one record per CDR3 protein. This table holds around 200,000 distinct CDR3 sequences, just under 95% found once. Material for sequencing was CD4+ T cells from PBMCs. These receptors were obtained from a human donor with multiple sclerosis.

V and J are TRBV20-1 and TRBJ2-6, with D unclear. The CDR3 is made up of 17 amino acids. V gave up 4 bases and J gave up 2 bases, with 18 bases separating them. The germline CDR1 and CDR2 sequences are DFQATT and SNEGSKA (reference sequence). CDR3 protein: CSAIHPGPKAGANVLTF. In DNA, the CDR3 is TGCAGTGCTATCCACCCCGGACCCAAGGCTGGGGCCAACGTCCTGACTTTC.

The chain employs TRBV20-1 and TRBJ2-2, with D possibly matching TRBD1 (5 bases). The CDR3 contains 12 residues. Trimming left V 3 bases short and J 10 bases short, with 12 bases between. Germline V gene data show CDR1 as DFQATT and CDR2 as SNEGSKA (reference sequence). The CDR3 bases are TGCAGTGCTAGGGCTTTAGGGGAGGAGCTGTTTTTT. Residues: CSARALGEELFF.

The gene calls are TRBV9 and TRBJ2-5, with TRBD1 identical over 11 bases. CDR3 length: 15 amino acids. Germline V CDR1 and CDR2: SGDLS, YYNGEE. J was trimmed by 4 bases and V by 4 bases; bases with no gene match: 6. The CDR3 region is CASSLRTGGRETQYF. The CDR3 coding sequence is TGTGCCAGCAGCTTGCGGACAGGGGGCCGAGAGACCCAGTACTTC.

The rearrangement joins TRBV29-1 to TRBJ1-1; TRBD1 aligns across 7 bases. CDR3 length: 14 amino acids. V shed 4 bases and J 0 bases; nucleotides not matched to a gene: 5. CDR1 is SQVTM, CDR2 ANQGSEA, per germline. The CDR3 reads CSVAPGTVNTEAFF. CDR3 sequence (DNA): TGCAGCGTTGCGCCCGGGACAGTGAACACTGAAGCTTTCTTT.

The genes are TRBV30 and TRBJ1-4; D is undetermined. Per germline, CDR1 GTSNPN and CDR2 SVGIG (reference sequence). CDR3 length: 13 amino acids. Trimming cost V 3 bases and J 7 bases, with 12 bases left between them. For the CDR3, the DNA is TGTGCCTGGAGCGAGGGATATGCTGAAAAACTGTTTTTT. It translates to CAWSEGYAEKLFF.

The chain joins TRBV20-1 to TRBJ2-4; 12 bases match TRBD2. The CDR3 spans 13 residues. The trim removed 1 base at V and 8 bases at J, leaving 0 bases unmatched. Looked up from germline, CDR1 is DFQATT and CDR2 is SNEGSKA (reference sequence). CDR3 sequence reads: CSARGLAGDIQYF. CDR3 nucleotides: TGCAGTGCTAGAGGACTAGCGGGGGACATTCAGTACTTC.

CDR3 coding DNA: TGTGCCAGCAGTCCGCCGGGACTAGCAGGGAATGAGCAGTTCTTC. This sequence encodes CASSPPGLAGNEQFF. The chain couples TRBV12-3 or TRBV12-4 to TRBJ2-1; 9 bases map to TRBD2. This CDR3 is built from 15 residues. The V and J ends lost 5 bases and 7 bases, in that order; junction bases with no gene match: 9.

The rearrangement links TRBV20-1 to TRBJ1-2; 9 bases are a match to TRBD1. The length of the CDR3 is 12 residues. Germline assignment: CDR1 DFQATT and CDR2 SNEGSKA (reference sequence). V lost 7 bases, J lost 7 bases, and 7 bases stayed unmatched. CDR3 DNA: TGCAGTGTTTGGACAGGGGCGCGTGGCTACACCTTC. This gives the protein CSVWTGARGYTF.

J is TRBJ2-3 and V is TRBV30, with 9 bases matching TRBD2. The CDR3 covers 13 residues. V was clipped by 4 bases and J by 3 bases; unmatched bases: 2. The germline gives CDR1 GTSNPN, CDR2 SVGIG (reference sequence). This CDR3 reads CAWTSGVTDTQYF. CDR3 nucleotides: TGTGCCTGGACTAGCGGGGTTACAGATACGCAGTATTTT. The full variable domain, rest sourced from reference TRBV30 and TRBJ2-3, is SQTIHQWPATLVQPVGSPLSLECTVEGTSNPNLYWYRQAAGRGLQLLFYSVGIGQISSEVPQNLSASRPQDRQFILSSKKLLLSDSGFYLCAWTSGVTDTQYFGPGTRLTVL.

The chain uses TRBV12-3 or TRBV12-4 and TRBJ1-1; 7 bases fit TRBD1. The junction had 2 bases not matched to a gene; V was cut back by 3 bases and J by 4 bases. The CDR3 extends over 13 amino acids. The CDR3 nucleotides are TGTGCCAGCAGTTTGAACAGGGGCACTGAAGCTTTCTTT. It codes for CASSLNRGTEAFF.

V is TRBV3-1 and J is TRBJ2-1, with D possibly TRBD2 on 6 matching bases. Germline CDR1 reads LGHDT; CDR2 reads YNNKEL (reference sequence). Trimming removed 0 bases at V and 7 bases at J, with 13 bases between. The CDR3 length is 15 residues. The CDR3 coding sequence is TGTGCCAGCAGCCAAGATGCCGGGGGAGGAAATGAGCAGTTCTTC. This translates into CASSQDAGGGNEQFF.

The chain carries TRBV30 and TRBJ1-1; D ambiguous. Per the germline V gene, CDR1 is GTSNPN and CDR2 is SVGIG (reference sequence). V was pared by 2 bases and J by 4 bases, with 14 bases between. The CDR3 runs 14 residues. The CDR3 DNA sequence: TGTGCCTGGAGTCCTCCGGGCAGGAGCACTGAAGCTTTCTTT. Translated, it gives CAWSPPGRSTEAFF.

V and J are TRBV20-1 and TRBJ2-7; 8 positions agree with TRBD1. V trimming: 4 bases; J trimming: 5 bases; junction bases outside the gene matches: 10. CDR3 size: 14 residues. Germline lookup yields CDR1 DFQATT and CDR2 SNEGSKA (reference sequence). The chain's CDR3 is CSAISDRAGHEQYF. Written as DNA, the CDR3 is TGCAGTGCTATCTCGGACAGGGCCGGCCACGAGCAGTACTTC.

The CDR3 spells CASSSGQGRDNEQFF. CDR3 nucleotides: TGCGCCAGCAGCTCAGGACAGGGGAGGGACAATGAGCAGTTCTTC. This rearrangement joins TRBV5-1 to TRBJ2-1, with 9 bases matching TRBD1. V gave up 3 bases and J gave up 5 bases; unmatched junction bases: 6. Germline assignment: CDR1 SGHRS and CDR2 YFSETQ. This CDR3 has 15 residues.

The V gene is TRBV13, the J gene TRBJ2-1; 9 positions agree with TRBD2. This CDR3 has 16 residues. Germline CDR1 reads PRHDT; CDR2 reads FYEKMQ (reference sequence). With V trimmed by 4 bases and J by 2 bases, 6 bases remained unmatched. This CDR3 reads CASSSLTSGPYNEQFF. CDR3 nucleotide sequence: TGTGCCAGCAGCTCACTCACTAGCGGGCCCTACAATGAGCAGTTCTTC.

V is TRBV29-1 and J is TRBJ1-2; D is unclear. The germline CDR1 and CDR2 sequences are SQVTM and ANQGSEA. CDR3 length equals 11 residues. The ends were cut back, 3 bases at V and 4 bases at J, with 6 bases in the middle. CDR3 loop: CSVDLGYGYTF. As DNA, the CDR3 is TGCAGCGTTGATCTGGGCTATGGCTACACCTTC.

The rearrangement links TRBV2 to TRBJ2-7; 7 positions agree with TRBD1. After removal of 6 bases from V and 1 base from J, the junction contained 3 bases not matched to a gene. Looked up from germline, CDR1 is SNHLY and CDR2 is FYNNEI. This CDR3 has 13 residues. The CDR3 DNA sequence: TGTGCCAGCAGGCAGGGGGATTCCTACGAGCAGTACGTC. Translating gives CASRQGDSYEQYV.

CDR3 sequence reads: CASTLQGGTEAFF. For the CDR3, the DNA is TGTGCCAGCACCCTACAGGGCGGCACTGAAGCTTTCTTT. The gene calls are TRBV27 and TRBJ1-1; D possibly corresponds to TRBD1 (6 bases). Germline-derived CDR1 and CDR2 are MNHEY and SMNVEV (reference sequence). Trimming removed 7 bases from V and 4 bases from J, with 13 bases in between. The CDR3 extends over 13 amino acids.

V usage is TRBV7-2 and J usage is TRBJ2-4, with TRBD2 identical over 8 bases. Germline values: CDR1 SGHTA, CDR2 FQGNSA. This CDR3 contains 14 residues. V shed 2 bases, J shed 7 bases, and the junction held 4 bases outside the gene matches. The CDR3 reads CASSLIGGVNIQYF. Written as DNA, the CDR3 is TGTGCCAGCAGCTTAATCGGGGGGGTGAACATTCAGTACTTC.

The chain joins TRBV14 to TRBJ1-2; 10 bases are shared with TRBD1. The CDR3 runs 15 residues. Germline CDR1 SGHDN, CDR2 FVKESK. After removal of 5 bases from V and 7 bases from J, the junction contained 10 bases not matched to a gene. The CDR3 nucleotides read TGTGCCAGCAGCTCGGGGACAGGGGCCGTTACTGGCTACACCTTC. This sequence encodes CASSSGTGAVTGYTF.

The chain is built from TRBV7-8 and TRBJ1-1; D not resolved. The CDR3 loop spans 14 amino acids. The ends were cut back, 2 bases at V and 2 bases at J, with 9 bases in the middle. The germline CDR1 and CDR2 sequences are SGHVS and FQNEAQ. CDR3 DNA sequence: TGTGCCAGCAGCTTAACAAGAATTAACACTGAAGCTTTCTTT. Amino acid sequence: CASSLTRINTEAFF.

This chain links TRBV5-1 with TRBJ2-7, with D hard to call. This CDR3 contains 13 residues. Germline V lookup: CDR1 SGHRS, CDR2 YFSETQ. Trimming pared 5 bases from V and 3 bases from J, leaving 12 bases between. CDR3 DNA: TGCGCCAGCAGTGCTCCTCCGGGCTACGAGCAGTACTTC. Translating gives CASSAPPGYEQYF.

The chain couples TRBV20-1 to TRBJ1-2; D may be TRBD1 (6 bases). CDR1 is DFQATT, CDR2 SNEGSKA, per germline (reference sequence). V lost 0 bases and J lost 0, with 14 bases in between. The CDR3 totals 16 residues. Written as DNA, the CDR3 is TGCAGTGCTAGAGATAACAGGGTCCCCACTAACTATGGCTACACCTTC. As protein: CSARDNRVPTNYGYTF.

The chain is built from TRBV29-1 and TRBJ1-5, with D tentatively TRBD1 (5 bases). V lost 4 bases to trimming and J lost 2 bases, with 9 bases between them. CDR3 length: 13 amino acids. The germline gives CDR1 SQVTM, CDR2 ANQGSEA. CDR3 in amino acids: CSVGQMGNQPQHF. CDR3 nucleotides: TGCAGCGTTGGACAGATGGGCAATCAGCCCCAGCATTTT.

This chain uses TRBV29-1 with TRBJ2-3; D uncertain. This CDR3 has 12 amino acids. The germline CDR1 and CDR2 sequences are SQVTM and ANQGSEA. Trimming shortened V by 3 bases and J by 6 bases, and 10 bases separated the two germline ends. The CDR3 spells CSVDRPRDTQYF. In DNA form, the CDR3 reads TGCAGCGTTGACCGTCCCCGGGATACGCAGTATTTT.

The V and J genes are TRBV7-6 and TRBJ1-1; 7 nucleotides match TRBD1. The ends lost 5 bases at V and 2 bases at J; junction bases unmatched: 8. Germline loops: CDR1 SGHVS, CDR2 FNYEAQ. The CDR3 is 15 residues long. The CDR3 DNA is TGTGCCAGCAGCATAAGGACAGGACCTAACACTGAAGCTTTCTTT. Protein sequence: CASSIRTGPNTEAFF.

A few counts support this clonotype. The chain recombines TRBV29-1 with TRBJ2-3, with D possibly being TRBD1 (6 bases). The germline gives CDR1 SQVTM, CDR2 ANQGSEA. The germline V and J ends were trimmed by 4 bases and 4 bases, with 9 bases remaining between them. The CDR3 length is 12 residues. CDR3 in amino acids: CSVATGSDTQYF. CDR3 in DNA: TGCAGCGTTGCTACAGGGTCAGATACGCAGTATTTT.

The rearrangement joins TRBV5-1 to TRBJ2-3; TRBD2 aligns across 9 bases. The trim removed 4 bases at V and 3 bases at J, leaving 6 bases unmatched. The CDR3 sequence is 15 residues long. Germline CDR1 and CDR2: SGHRS and YFSETQ. CDR3 DNA: TGCGCCAGCAGCGTCGCGGGGGGGCAGACAGATACGCAGTATTTT. Translation: CASSVAGGQTDTQYF.

This rearrangement joins TRBV20-1 to TRBJ1-6; D is unresolved. Germline assignment: CDR1 DFQATT and CDR2 SNEGSKA (reference sequence). The V end was cut by 2 bases, the J end by 6 bases, with 5 bases between. This CDR3 is 12 amino acids long. In nucleotides, the CDR3 is TGCAGTGCTAGACTCCCTAATTCACCCCTCCACTTT. This sequence encodes CSARLPNSPLHF.

The J gene is TRBJ2-7, the V gene TRBV6-5; TRBD1 matches at 8 bases. Germline V gene lookup returns CDR1 MNHEY and CDR2 SVGAGI. V gave up 10 bases and J gave up 1 base; unmatched junction bases: 9. The CDR3 is 14 residues long. The CDR3 DNA reads as TGTGCCACTACGAACAGGGGGATTTCCTACGAGCAGTACTTC. Its translation is CATTNRGISYEQYF.

CDR3 region: CASSLVQPGQETQYF. In DNA, the CDR3 is TGTGCCAGCAGCTTAGTCCAGCCTGGGCAAGAGACCCAGTACTTC. The chain joins TRBV7-9 to TRBJ2-5; D remains ambiguous. With 1 base removed from V and 2 bases from J, the gap between germline ends came to 11 bases. This CDR3 has 15 amino acids. The germline V gene encodes CDR1 SEHNR and CDR2 FQNEAQ (reference sequence).

CDR3 DNA sequence: TGTGCCAGCAGCCGACGAGAGACTTACTCTGGGGCCAACGTCCTGACTTTC. Protein product: CASSRRETYSGANVLTF. The genes are TRBV7-9 and TRBJ2-6; D gene uncertain. The CDR3 is 17 amino acids. Trimming cost V 5 bases and J 0 bases, with 14 bases left between them. The germline CDR1 and CDR2 sequences are SEHNR and FQNEAQ (reference sequence).